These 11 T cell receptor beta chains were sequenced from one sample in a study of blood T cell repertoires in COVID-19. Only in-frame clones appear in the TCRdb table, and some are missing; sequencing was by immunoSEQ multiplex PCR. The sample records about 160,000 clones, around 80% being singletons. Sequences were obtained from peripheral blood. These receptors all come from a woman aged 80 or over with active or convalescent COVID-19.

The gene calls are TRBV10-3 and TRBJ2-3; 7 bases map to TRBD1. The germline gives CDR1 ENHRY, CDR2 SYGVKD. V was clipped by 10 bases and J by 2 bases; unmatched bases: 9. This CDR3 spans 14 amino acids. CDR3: CATVPTGFTDTQYF. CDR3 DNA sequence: TGTGCCACCGTCCCGACAGGGTTCACAGATACGCAGTATTTT.

This CDR3 is CASSLFLTGGDYGYTF. CDR3 DNA sequence: TGTGCCAGCTCCCTCTTCCTGACAGGGGGCGACTATGGCTACACCTTC. The chain combines TRBV18 with TRBJ1-2; the match to TRBD1 covers 10 bases. CDR3 length: 16 residues. The V gene's germline CDR1 is KGHSH and CDR2 LQKENI. J gave up 3 bases and V 6 bases, and 10 bases lay outside the gene matches.

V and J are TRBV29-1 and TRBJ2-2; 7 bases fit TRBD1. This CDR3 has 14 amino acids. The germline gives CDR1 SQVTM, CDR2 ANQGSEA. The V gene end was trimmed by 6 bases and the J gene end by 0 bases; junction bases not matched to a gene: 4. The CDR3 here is CSVSGQANTGELFF. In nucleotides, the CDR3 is TGCAGCGTCTCCGGACAGGCGAACACCGGGGAGCTGTTTTTT.

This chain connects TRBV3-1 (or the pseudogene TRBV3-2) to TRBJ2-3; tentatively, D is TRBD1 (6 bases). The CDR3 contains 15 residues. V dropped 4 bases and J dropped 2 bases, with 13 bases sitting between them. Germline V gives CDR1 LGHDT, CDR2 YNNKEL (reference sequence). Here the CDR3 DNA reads TGTGCCAGCAGCCCCCGACAGGCTTACACAGATACGCAGTATTTT. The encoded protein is CASSPRQAYTDTQYF.

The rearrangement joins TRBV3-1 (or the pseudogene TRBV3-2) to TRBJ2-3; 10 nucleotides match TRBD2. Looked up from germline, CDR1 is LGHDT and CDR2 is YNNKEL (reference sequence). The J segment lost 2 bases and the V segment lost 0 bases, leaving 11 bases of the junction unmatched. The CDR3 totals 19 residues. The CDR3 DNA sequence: TGTGCCAGCAGCCAAGATCAGGCCAGCGGGGGGGACGACACAGATACGCAGTATTTT. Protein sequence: CASSQDQASGGDDTDTQYF.

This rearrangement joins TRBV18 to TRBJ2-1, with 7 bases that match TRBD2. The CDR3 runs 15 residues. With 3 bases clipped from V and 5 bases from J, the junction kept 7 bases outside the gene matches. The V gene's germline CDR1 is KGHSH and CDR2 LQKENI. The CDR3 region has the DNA TGTGCCAGCTCACCGGGGGGGGGATCTCACAATGAGCAGTTCTTC. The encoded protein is CASSPGGGSHNEQFF.

The CDR3 protein is CASSPGLVSEQYF. CDR3 DNA: TGTGCCAGCAGCCCGGGACTAGTAAGCGAGCAGTACTTC. This chain links TRBV3-1 (or the pseudogene TRBV3-2) with TRBJ2-7, with TRBD2 matching over 8 bases. V lost 4 bases, J lost 6 bases, and 5 bases stayed unmatched. The germline V gene has CDR1 LGHDT and CDR2 YNNKEL (reference sequence). The CDR3 runs to 13 residues.

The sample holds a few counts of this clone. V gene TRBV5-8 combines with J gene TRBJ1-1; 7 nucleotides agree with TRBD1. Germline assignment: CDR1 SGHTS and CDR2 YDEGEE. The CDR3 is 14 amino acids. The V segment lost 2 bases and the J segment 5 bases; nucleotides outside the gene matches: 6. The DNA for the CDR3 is TGTGCCAGCAGCTTTTACAGGGGTGGGACTGAAGCTTTCTTT. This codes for CASSFYRGGTEAFF.

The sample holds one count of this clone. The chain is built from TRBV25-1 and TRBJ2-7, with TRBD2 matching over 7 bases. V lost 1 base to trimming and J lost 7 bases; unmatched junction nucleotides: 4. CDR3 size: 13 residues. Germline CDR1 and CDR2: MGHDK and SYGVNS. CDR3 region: CASSELLGGEQYF. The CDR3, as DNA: TGTGCCAGCAGTGAATTATTGGGGGGGGAGCAGTACTTC.

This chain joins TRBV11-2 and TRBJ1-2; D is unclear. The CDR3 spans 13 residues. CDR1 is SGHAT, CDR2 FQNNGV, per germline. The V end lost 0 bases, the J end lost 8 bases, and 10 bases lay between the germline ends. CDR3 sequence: CASSLELRRGYTF. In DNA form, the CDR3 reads TGTGCCAGCAGCTTAGAGTTACGCAGGGGCTACACCTTC.

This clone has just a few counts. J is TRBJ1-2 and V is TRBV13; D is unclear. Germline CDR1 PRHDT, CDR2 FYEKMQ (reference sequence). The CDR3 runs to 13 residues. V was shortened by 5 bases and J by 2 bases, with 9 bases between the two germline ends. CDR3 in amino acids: CASSLTQNYGYTF. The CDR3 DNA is TGTGCCAGCAGCCTAACCCAAAACTATGGCTACACCTTC.